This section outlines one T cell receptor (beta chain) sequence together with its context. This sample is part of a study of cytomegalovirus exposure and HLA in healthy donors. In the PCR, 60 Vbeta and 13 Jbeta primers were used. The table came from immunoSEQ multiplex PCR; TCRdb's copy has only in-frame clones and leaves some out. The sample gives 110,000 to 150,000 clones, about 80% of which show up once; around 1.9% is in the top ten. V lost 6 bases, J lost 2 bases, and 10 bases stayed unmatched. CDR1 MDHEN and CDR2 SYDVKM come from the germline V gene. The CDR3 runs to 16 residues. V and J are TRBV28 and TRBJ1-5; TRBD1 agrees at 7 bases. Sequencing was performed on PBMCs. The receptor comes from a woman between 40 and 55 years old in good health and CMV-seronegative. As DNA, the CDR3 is TGTGCCAGCAGCAGGAGGGGGCTCTATGGCAATCAGCCCCAGCATTTT. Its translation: CASSRRGLYGNQPQHF. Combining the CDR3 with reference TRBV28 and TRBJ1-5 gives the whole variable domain DVKVTQSSRYLVKRTGEKVFLECVQDMDHENMFWYRQDPGLGLRLIYFSYDVKMKEKGDIPEGYSVSREKKERFSLILESASTNQTSMYLCASSRRGLYGNQPQHFGDGTRLSIL.